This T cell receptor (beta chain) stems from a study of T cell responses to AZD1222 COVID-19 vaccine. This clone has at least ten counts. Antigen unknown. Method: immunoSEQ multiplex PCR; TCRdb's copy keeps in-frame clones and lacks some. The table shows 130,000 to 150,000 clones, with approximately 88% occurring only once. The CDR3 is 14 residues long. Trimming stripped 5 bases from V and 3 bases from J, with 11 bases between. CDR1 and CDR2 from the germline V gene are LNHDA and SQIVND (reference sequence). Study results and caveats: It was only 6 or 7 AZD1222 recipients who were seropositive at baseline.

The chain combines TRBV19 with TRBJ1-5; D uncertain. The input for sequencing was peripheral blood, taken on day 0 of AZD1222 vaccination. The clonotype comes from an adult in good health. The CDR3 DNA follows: TGTGCCAGTAGTCGTTGGCAGAACAATCAGCCCCAGCATTTT. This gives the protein CASSRWQNNQPQHF. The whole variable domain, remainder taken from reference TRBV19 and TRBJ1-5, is DGGITQSPKYLFRKEGQNVTLSCEQNLNHDAMYWYRQDPGQGLRLIYYSQIVNDFQKGDIAEGYSVSREKKESFPLTVTSAQKNPTAFYLCASSRWQNNQPQHFGDGTRLSIL.